This is a list of T cell receptor beta chains from one sample in a study of PD-L1 blockade in urothelial cancer. Produced via immunoSEQ multiplex PCR; TCRdb's table is partial and in-frame only. The sample consists of approximately 63,000 clones, about 81% of them appearing once. The source material was PBMCs, sampled around atezolizumab (anti-PD-L1) treatment. All receptors derive from a man aged 65 to 79 with urothelial cancer. Each CDR3 is given with its conserved first and last residue. A D gene is named only where the DNA matches it firmly. Only some rows state a clone size, as once, few, many or a class for expanded clones.

d_call: NA
cdr3_length: 17
v_call: TRBV19
clone_size: NA
j_call: TRBJ2-7
cdr3_nt: TGTGCCACCTTACCCCGGTTTTCGGCAGGCGTCTTGGACGAGCAGTACTTC
cdr3_aa: CATLPRFSAGVLDEQYF

d_call: TRBD1
cdr3_length: 17
v_call: TRBV7-2
clone_size: NA
j_call: TRBJ2-1
cdr3_nt: TGTGCCAGCAGCCGTGGATGGTCGGGACAGGCGTACAATGAGCAGTTCTTC
cdr3_aa: CASSRGWSGQAYNEQFF

d_call: TRBD2
cdr3_length: 17
v_call: TRBV5-1
clone_size: NA
j_call: TRBJ2-5
cdr3_nt: TGCGCCAGCAGCTTGTCTTCCCCGAGCGGGATACAAGAGACCCAGTACTTC
cdr3_aa: CASSLSSPSGIQETQYF

d_call: TRBD1
cdr3_length: 16
v_call: TRBV27
clone_size: NA
j_call: TRBJ1-2
cdr3_nt: TGTGCCAGCAGTACCCGCCCGACAGGGGGCGCCTATGGCTACACCTTC
cdr3_aa: CASSTRPTGGAYGYTF

d_call: NA
cdr3_length: 14
v_call: TRBV9
clone_size: NA
j_call: TRBJ2-7
cdr3_nt: TGTGCCAGCAGCCGTACGGAGGGTGCGGACGAGCAGTACTTC
cdr3_aa: CASSRTEGADEQYF

d_call: NA
cdr3_length: 15
v_call: TRBV5-5
clone_size: once
j_call: TRBJ1-1
cdr3_nt: TGTGCCAGCAGCGCGGGACGGACTATGAACACTGAAGCTTTCTTT
cdr3_aa: CASSAGRTMNTEAFF

d_call: TRBD2
cdr3_length: 14
v_call: TRBV28
clone_size: once
j_call: TRBJ2-5
cdr3_nt: TGTGCCAGCAGCCCGGGGGGGGCCCAAGAGACCCAGTACTTC
cdr3_aa: CASSPGGAQETQYF

d_call: NA
cdr3_length: 14
v_call: TRBV28
clone_size: NA
j_call: TRBJ2-7
cdr3_nt: TGTGCCAGCAGTTTACCCTTACAGGGCTACGAGCAGTACTTC
cdr3_aa: CASSLPLQGYEQYF

d_call: TRBD2
cdr3_length: 16
v_call: TRBV4-3
clone_size: NA
j_call: TRBJ2-1
cdr3_nt: TGCGCCAGCAGCCAAGATAGGCTAGCGGGAGGAAGGGAACAGTTCTTC
cdr3_aa: CASSQDRLAGGREQFF

d_call: TRBD1
cdr3_length: 19
v_call: TRBV27
clone_size: NA
j_call: TRBJ2-6
cdr3_nt: TGTGCCAGCAGTTTGGCCGGGACAGGGTTTTCATCTGGGGCCAACGTCCTGACTTTC
cdr3_aa: CASSLAGTGFSSGANVLTF

d_call: NA
cdr3_length: 12
v_call: TRBV5-8
clone_size: few
j_call: TRBJ1-5
cdr3_nt: TGTGCCAGCAGCTTTCTCGCGCAGCCCCAGCATTTT
cdr3_aa: CASSFLAQPQHF

d_call: NA
cdr3_length: 14
v_call: TRBV27
clone_size: NA
j_call: TRBJ2-1
cdr3_nt: TGTGCCAGCCGGGGGGCGGGATCGGACAATGAGCAGTTCTTC
cdr3_aa: CASRGAGSDNEQFF